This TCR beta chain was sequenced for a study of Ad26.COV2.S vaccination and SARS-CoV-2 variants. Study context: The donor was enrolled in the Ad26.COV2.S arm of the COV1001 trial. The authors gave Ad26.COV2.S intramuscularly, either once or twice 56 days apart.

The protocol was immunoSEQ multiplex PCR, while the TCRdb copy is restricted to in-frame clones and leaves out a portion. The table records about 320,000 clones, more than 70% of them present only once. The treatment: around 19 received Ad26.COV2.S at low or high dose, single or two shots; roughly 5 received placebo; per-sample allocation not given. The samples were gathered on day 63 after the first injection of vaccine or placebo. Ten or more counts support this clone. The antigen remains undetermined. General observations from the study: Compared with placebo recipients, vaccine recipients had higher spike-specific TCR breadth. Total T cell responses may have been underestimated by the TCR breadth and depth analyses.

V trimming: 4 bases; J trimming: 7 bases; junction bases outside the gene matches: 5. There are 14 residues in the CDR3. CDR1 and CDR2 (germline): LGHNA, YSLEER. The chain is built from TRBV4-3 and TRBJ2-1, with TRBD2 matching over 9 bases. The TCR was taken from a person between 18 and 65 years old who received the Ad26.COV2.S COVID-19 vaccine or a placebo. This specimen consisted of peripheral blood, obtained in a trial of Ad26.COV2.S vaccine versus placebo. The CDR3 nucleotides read TGCGCCAGCAGCCGCGAGACTAGCGGTAATGAGCAGTTCTTC. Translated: CASSRETSGNEQFF.